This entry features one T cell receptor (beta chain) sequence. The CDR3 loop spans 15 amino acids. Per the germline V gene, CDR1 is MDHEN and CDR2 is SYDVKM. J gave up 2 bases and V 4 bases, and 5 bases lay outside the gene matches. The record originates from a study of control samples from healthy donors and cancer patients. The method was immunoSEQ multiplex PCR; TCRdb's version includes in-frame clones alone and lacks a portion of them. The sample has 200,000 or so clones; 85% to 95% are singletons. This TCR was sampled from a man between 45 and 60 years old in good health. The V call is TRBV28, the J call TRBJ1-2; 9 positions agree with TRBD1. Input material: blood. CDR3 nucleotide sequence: TGTGCCAGCAGTTCTCACAGGGGGCCCAACTATGGCTACACCTTC. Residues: CASSSHRGPNYGYTF.